A selection of T cell receptor beta chains follows, all from one sample in a study of blood T cell repertoires in COVID-19. Produced via immunoSEQ multiplex PCR; TCRdb's table is partial and in-frame only. The table records about 360,000 clones, 70% to 90% of them present only once. The sequencing input was PBMCs or T cells enriched from blood (not recorded which). All receptors derive from a woman aged 40 to 50 with acute COVID-19. The CDR3 runs from the conserved cysteine through the conserved F or W. A D gene is named only where the DNA matches it firmly. The listing skips clone size in some rows; elsewhere it reads once, few, many or a size class.

V gene,clone size,D gene,J gene,CDR3 protein,CDR3 DNA
TRBV7-8,-,-,TRBJ2-7,CASSLGGTVYEQYF,TGTGCCAGCAGCTTGGGCGGGACAGTCTACGAGCAGTACTTC
TRBV7-9,-,TRBD2,TRBJ2-3,CASSPSGGTDTQYF,TGTGCCAGCAGCCCTAGCGGGGGGACAGATACGCAGTATTTT
TRBV7-9,-,TRBD1,TRBJ1-4,CASSSPGQGDEKLFF,TGTGCCAGCAGCTCCCCGGGACAGGGGGATGAAAAACTGTTTTTT
TRBV10-3,-,-,TRBJ1-5,CAIRGVSNQPQHF,TGTGCCATCCGGGGGGTCAGCAATCAGCCCCAGCATTTT
TRBV12-3/TRBV12-4,-,-,TRBJ1-5,CASSSSALGPQHF,TGTGCCAGCAGTTCCTCCGCTCTAGGGCCCCAGCATTTT
TRBV3-1/TRBV3-2,-,TRBD1,TRBJ2-5,CASSPPGRGRGETQYF,TGTGCCAGCAGCCCGCCCGGCCGTGGCAGGGGGGAGACCCAGTACTTC
TRBV6-5,-,-,TRBJ1-1,CASRTTTGEAFF,TGTGCCAGCAGAACGACGACTGGAGAGGCTTTCTTT
TRBV5-1,-,TRBD1,TRBJ2-7,CASSYGTAPYEQYF,TGCGCCAGCAGCTACGGGACAGCCCCCTACGAGCAGTACTTC
TRBV6-5,-,-,TRBJ2-2,CASRDSNTGELFF,TGTGCCAGCCGGGACTCGAACACCGGGGAGCTGTTTTTT
TRBV4-1,-,TRBD1,TRBJ1-2,CASSRDPGQSYGYTF,TGCGCCAGCAGCCGAGACCCGGGACAGAGCTATGGCTACACCTTC
TRBV19,-,TRBD2,TRBJ2-2,CASSRVTGGLPGELFF,TGTGCCAGTAGTAGAGTTACGGGGGGGCTCCCCGGGGAGCTGTTTTTT
TRBV5-1,-,-,TRBJ2-7,CASSLRAGAASYEQYF,TGCGCCAGCAGCTTGAGAGCAGGGGCTGCCTCCTACGAGCAGTACTTC
TRBV10-2,once,-,TRBJ1-2,CASSEANGQNYGYTF,TGCGCCAGCAGTGAAGCTAATGGGCAGAACTATGGCTACACCTTC
TRBV6-6,-,-,TRBJ1-5,CASRERGAVNQPQHF,TGTGCCAGCAGGGAGCGGGGGGCGGTCAATCAGCCCCAGCATTTT
TRBV19,-,-,TRBJ2-7,CASSTYPGHKSYEQYF,TGTGCCAGTAGTACCTATCCGGGACATAAATCCTACGAGCAGTACTTC
TRBV28,-,TRBD2,TRBJ2-4,CASSLSGLAGGLAKNIQYF,TGTGCCAGCAGTCTCTCGGGACTAGCGGGGGGGCTAGCCAAAAACATTCAGTACTTC
TRBV10-3,few,-,TRBJ2-5,CAISESRGETQYF,TGTGCCATCAGTGAGTCTAGGGGCGAGACCCAGTACTTC
TRBV7-8,-,TRBD1,TRBJ1-1,CASSLFEDSWDRRTNTEAFF,TGTGCCAGCAGCTTATTTGAGGATAGTTGGGACAGGCGTACGAACACTGAAGCTTTCTTT
TRBV13,-,TRBD1,TRBJ2-1,CASNRIDRGDNEQFF,TGTGCCAGCAACCGAATCGACAGGGGAGATAATGAGCAGTTCTTC
TRBV25-1,-,TRBD1,TRBJ2-5,CASSSLRTGGWETQYF,TGTGCCAGCAGTTCTCTGAGGACAGGGGGATGGGAGACCCAGTACTTC
TRBV18,few,-,TRBJ1-2,CASSPPRGSYGYTF,TGTGCCAGCTCACCACCAAGGGGCAGCTATGGCTACACCTTC
TRBV7-9,once,-,TRBJ1-2,CASSFSTEDLSGYTF,TGTGCCAGCAGCTTCTCAACGGAGGATTTGTCTGGCTACACCTTC
TRBV12-5,-,TRBD1,TRBJ2-6,CASGVTGVLSGANVLTF,TGTGCTAGTGGTGTAACAGGGGTTCTCTCTGGGGCCAACGTCCTGACTTTC
TRBV12-3/TRBV12-4,-,TRBD1,TRBJ1-2,CASSKQGNYGYTF,TGTGCCAGCAGTAAACAGGGGAACTATGGCTACACCTTC
TRBV5-1,-,TRBD1,TRBJ1-2,CASSFGQGAFGYTF,TGCGCCAGCAGCTTCGGACAGGGGGCGTTTGGCTACACCTTC
TRBV19,-,-,TRBJ1-1,CASMKGENTEAFF,TGTGCCAGTATGAAAGGGGAGAACACTGAAGCTTTCTTT
TRBV13,few,-,TRBJ2-3,CASSWEDTQYF,TGTGCCAGCAGCTGGGAGGATACGCAGTATTTT
TRBV24-1,-,-,TRBJ1-2,CATSDSDSFYGYTF,TGTGCCACCAGTGATTCGGACAGTTTCTATGGCTACACCTTC
TRBV28,-,TRBD1,TRBJ1-2,CASSSTGDYGYTF,TGTGCCAGCAGCTCGACAGGGGACTATGGCTACACCTTC
TRBV19,-,TRBD1,TRBJ1-2,CASIEGAGYGYTF,TGTGCCAGTATTGAGGGGGCAGGCTATGGCTACACCTTC
TRBV12-2,-,-,TRBJ1-6,CASRPNAWQNSPLHF,TGTGCAAGTCGCCCCAACGCATGGCAGAATTCACCCCTCCACTTT
TRBV29-1,-,-,TRBJ1-1,CSVIILSGQMNTEAFF,TGCAGTGTAATCATCCTCTCCGGACAAATGAACACTGAAGCTTTCTTT
TRBV3-1/TRBV3-2,-,TRBD1,TRBJ1-4,CASSQGSGGKLFF,TGTGCCAGCAGCCAAGGCTCAGGGGGAAAACTGTTTTTT
TRBV27,-,TRBD1,TRBJ1-1,CASSLGQGNTEAFF,TGTGCCAGCAGTTTAGGACAGGGCAACACTGAAGCTTTCTTT
TRBV6-5,-,-,TRBJ1-2,CASAKKGRSGYTF,TGTGCCAGCGCCAAGAAGGGGCGGAGTGGCTACACCTTC
TRBV12-3/TRBV12-4,-,-,TRBJ2-7,CASRLGQLSPFF,TGTGCCAGCAGACTTGGACAGCTATCCCCTTTCTTC
TRBV25-1,-,TRBD2,TRBJ2-5,CASSLAGGPQETQYF,TGTGCCAGCAGTTTGGCGGGGGGCCCGCAAGAGACCCAGTACTTC
TRBV7-9,few,TRBD1,TRBJ1-6,CASSRRGDRDSNSPLHF,TGTGCCAGCAGCCGGAGGGGGGACAGGGATTCGAATTCACCCCTCCACTTT
TRBV4-2,-,-,TRBJ2-3,CASSQVHPSRGTDTQYF,TGTGCCAGCAGCCAAGTCCATCCTTCCCGGGGGACAGATACGCAGTATTTT